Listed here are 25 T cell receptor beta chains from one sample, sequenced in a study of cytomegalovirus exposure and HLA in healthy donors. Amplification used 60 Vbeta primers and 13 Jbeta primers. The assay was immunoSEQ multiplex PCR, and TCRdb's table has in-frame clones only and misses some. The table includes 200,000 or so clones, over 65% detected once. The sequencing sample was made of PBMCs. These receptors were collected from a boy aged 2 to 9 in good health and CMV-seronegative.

CDR3 residues: CASSSSGGAVYEQYF. Written as DNA, the CDR3 is TGTGCCAGCAGCTCGTCAGGGGGCGCGGTCTACGAGCAGTACTTC. The gene calls are TRBV13 and TRBJ2-7; TRBD1 aligns across 8 bases. CDR1 PRHDT and CDR2 FYEKMQ come from the germline V gene (reference sequence). The CDR3 has 15 residues. The ends lost 4 bases at V and 3 bases at J; junction bases unmatched: 8.

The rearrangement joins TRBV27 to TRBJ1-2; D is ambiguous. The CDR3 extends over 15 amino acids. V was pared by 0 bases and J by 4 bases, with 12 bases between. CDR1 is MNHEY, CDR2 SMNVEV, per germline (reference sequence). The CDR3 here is CASSLSAAGSYGYTF. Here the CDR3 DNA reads TGTGCCAGCAGTTTATCCGCCGCAGGATCCTATGGCTACACCTTC.

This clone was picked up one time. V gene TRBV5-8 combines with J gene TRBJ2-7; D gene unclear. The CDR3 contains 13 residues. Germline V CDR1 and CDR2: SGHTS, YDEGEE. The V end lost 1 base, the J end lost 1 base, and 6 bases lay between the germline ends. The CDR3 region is CASSLFSSYEQYF. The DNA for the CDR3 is TGTGCCAGCAGCTTGTTCAGTTCCTACGAGCAGTACTTC.

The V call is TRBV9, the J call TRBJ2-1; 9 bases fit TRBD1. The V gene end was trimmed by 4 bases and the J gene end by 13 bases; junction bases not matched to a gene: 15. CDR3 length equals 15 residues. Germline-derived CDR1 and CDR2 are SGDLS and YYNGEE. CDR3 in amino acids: CASSPHGTGLWGQFF. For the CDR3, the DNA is TGTGCCAGCAGCCCACATGGGACAGGGCTCTGGGGTCAGTTCTTC. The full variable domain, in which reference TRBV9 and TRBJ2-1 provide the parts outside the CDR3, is DSGVTQTPKHLITATGQRVTLRCSPRSGDLSVYWYQQSLDQGLQFLIQYYNGEERAKGNILERFSAQQFPDLHSELNLSSLELGDSALYFCASSPHGTGLWGQFFGPGTRLTVL.

The CDR3 protein is CASRHREESVYAFF. The CDR3, as DNA: TGTGCCAGCAGACACCGCGAGGAATCCGTCTACGCTTTCTTT. The chain combines TRBV5-4 with TRBJ1-1; D is unresolved. The germline V gene has CDR1 SGHNT and CDR2 YYREEE (reference sequence). This CDR3 has 14 residues. The V end lost 5 bases, the J end lost 11 bases, and 22 bases lay between the germline ends.

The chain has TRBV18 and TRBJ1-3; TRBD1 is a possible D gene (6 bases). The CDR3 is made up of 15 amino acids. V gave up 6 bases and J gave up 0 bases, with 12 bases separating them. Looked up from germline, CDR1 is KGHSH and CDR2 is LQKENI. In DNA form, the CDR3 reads TGTGCCAGCTCTCTAAGGACAGACTCTGGAAACACCATATATTTT. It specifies CASSLRTDSGNTIYF. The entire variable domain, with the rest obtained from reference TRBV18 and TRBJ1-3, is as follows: NAGVMQNPRHLVRRRGQEARLRCSPMKGHSHVYWYRQLPEEGLKFMVYLQKENIIDESGMPKERFSAEFPKEGPSILRIQQVVRGDSAAYFCASSLRTDSGNTIYFGEGSWLTVV.

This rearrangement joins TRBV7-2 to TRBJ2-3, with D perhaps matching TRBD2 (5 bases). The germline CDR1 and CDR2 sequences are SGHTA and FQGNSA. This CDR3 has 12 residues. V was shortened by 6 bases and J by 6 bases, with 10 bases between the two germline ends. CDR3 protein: CASRLSGDTQYF. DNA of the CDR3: TGTGCCAGCAGGTTATCGGGGGATACGCAGTATTTT.

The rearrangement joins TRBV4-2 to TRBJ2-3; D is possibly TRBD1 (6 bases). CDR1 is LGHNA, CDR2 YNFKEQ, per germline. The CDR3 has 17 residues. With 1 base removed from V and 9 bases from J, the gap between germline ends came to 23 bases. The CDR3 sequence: CASSQGGPGGSAGTQYF. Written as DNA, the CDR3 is TGTGCCAGCAGCCAAGGGGGGCCCGGAGGCTCTGCTGGGACGCAGTATTTT.

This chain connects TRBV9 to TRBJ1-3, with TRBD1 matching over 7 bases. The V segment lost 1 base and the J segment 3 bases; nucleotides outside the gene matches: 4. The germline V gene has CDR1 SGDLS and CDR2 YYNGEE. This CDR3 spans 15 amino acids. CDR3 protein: CASSVSPGGGNTIYF. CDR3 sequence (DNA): TGTGCCAGCAGCGTAAGTCCAGGGGGTGGAAACACCATATATTTT.

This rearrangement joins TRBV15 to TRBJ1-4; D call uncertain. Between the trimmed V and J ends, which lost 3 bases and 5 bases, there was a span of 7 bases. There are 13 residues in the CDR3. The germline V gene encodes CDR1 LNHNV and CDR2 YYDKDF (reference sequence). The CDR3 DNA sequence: TGTGCCACCAGCAGGGGAGCAAATGAAAAACTGTTTTTT. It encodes CATSRGANEKLFF.

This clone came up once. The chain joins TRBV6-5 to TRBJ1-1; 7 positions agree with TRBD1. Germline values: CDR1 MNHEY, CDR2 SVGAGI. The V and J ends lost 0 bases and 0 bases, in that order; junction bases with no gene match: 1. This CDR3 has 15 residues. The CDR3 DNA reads TGTGCCAGCAGTTACTCCGGGACAGTGAACACTGAAGCTTTCTTT. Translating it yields CASSYSGTVNTEAFF.

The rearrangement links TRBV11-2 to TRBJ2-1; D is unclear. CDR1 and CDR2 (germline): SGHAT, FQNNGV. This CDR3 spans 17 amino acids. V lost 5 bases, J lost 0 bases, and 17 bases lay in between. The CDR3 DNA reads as TGTGCCAGCAGCACCCCCCTGGCGGTGAGCTCCTACAATGAGCAGTTCTTC. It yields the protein CASSTPLAVSSYNEQFF.

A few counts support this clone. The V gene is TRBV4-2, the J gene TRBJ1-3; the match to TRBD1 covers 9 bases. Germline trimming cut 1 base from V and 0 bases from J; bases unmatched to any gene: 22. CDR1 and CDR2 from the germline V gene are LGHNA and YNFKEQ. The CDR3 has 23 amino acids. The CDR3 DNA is TGTGCCAGCAGCCAAGTTTACGATGTCCCGGGACAGGGTAATGTCGGCTCTGGAAACACCATATATTTT. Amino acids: CASSQVYDVPGQGNVGSGNTIYF.

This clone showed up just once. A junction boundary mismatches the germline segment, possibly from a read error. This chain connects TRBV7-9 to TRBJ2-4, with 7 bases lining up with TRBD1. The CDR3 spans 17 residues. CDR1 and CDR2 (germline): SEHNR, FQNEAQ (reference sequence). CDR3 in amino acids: CASSLPPLEGAKNSQYF. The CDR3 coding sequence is TGTGCCAGCAGCTTACCCCCCCTCGAGGGGGCCAAAAACAGTCAGTACTTC.

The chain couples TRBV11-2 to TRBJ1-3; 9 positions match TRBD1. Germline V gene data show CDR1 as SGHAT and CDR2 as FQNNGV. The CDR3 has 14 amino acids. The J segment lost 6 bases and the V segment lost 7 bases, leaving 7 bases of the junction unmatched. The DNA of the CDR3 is TGTGCCAGCACCCCGGACAGGGGACTAAACACCATATATTTT. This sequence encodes CASTPDRGLNTIYF.

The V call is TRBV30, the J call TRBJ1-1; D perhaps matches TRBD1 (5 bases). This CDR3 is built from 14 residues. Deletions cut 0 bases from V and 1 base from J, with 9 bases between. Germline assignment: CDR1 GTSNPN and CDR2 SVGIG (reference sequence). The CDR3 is CAWSVTGSNTEAFF. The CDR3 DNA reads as TGTGCCTGGAGTGTAACAGGCTCGAACACTGAAGCTTTCTTT.

The CDR3 is CASSQEAGTPPETQYF. CDR3 nucleotides: TGTGCCAGCAGCCAAGAGGCCGGGACTCCCCCAGAGACCCAGTACTTC. The gene calls are TRBV4-2 and TRBJ2-5; D may be TRBD2 (6 bases). Germline V CDR1 and CDR2: LGHNA, YNFKEQ. CDR3 length: 16 amino acids. The V end was cut by 0 bases, the J end by 4 bases, with 15 bases between.

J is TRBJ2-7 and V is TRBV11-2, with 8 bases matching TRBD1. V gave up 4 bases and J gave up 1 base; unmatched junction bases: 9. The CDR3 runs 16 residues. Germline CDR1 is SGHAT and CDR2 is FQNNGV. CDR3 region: CASSSLDRASSYEQYF. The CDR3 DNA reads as TGTGCCAGCAGCTCGCTGGACAGGGCAAGTTCCTACGAGCAGTACTTC. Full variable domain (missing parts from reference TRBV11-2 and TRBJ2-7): EAGVAQSPRYKIIEKRQSVAFWCNPISGHATLYWYQQILGQGPKLLIQFQNNGVVDDSQLPKDRFSAERLKGVDSTLKIQPAKLEDSAVYLCASSSLDRASSYEQYFGPGTRLTVT.

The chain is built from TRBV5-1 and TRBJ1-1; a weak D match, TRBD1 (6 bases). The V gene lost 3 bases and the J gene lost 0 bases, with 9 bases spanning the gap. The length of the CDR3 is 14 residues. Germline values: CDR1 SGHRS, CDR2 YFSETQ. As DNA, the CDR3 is TGCGCCAGCAGCTGGCAGGGGATGAACACTGAAGCTTTCTTT. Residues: CASSWQGMNTEAFF.

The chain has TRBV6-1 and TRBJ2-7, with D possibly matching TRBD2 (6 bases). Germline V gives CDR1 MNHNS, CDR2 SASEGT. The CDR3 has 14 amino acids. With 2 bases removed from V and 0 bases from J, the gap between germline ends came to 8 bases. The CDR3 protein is CASSEFGGSYEQYF. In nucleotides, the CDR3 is TGTGCCAGCAGTGAATTCGGGGGCTCCTACGAGCAGTACTTC.

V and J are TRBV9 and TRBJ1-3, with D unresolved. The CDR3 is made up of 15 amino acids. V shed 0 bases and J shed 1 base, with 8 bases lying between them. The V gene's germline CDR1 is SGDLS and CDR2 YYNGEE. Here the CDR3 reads CASSVERESGNTIYF. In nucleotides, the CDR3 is TGTGCCAGCAGCGTAGAGAGGGAATCTGGAAACACCATATATTTT.

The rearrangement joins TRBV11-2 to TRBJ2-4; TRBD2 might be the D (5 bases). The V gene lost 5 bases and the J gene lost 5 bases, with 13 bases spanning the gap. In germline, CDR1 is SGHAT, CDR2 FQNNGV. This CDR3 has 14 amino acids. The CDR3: CASSAGLSENIQYF. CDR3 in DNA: TGTGCCAGCAGCGCAGGACTGTCCGAAAACATTCAGTACTTC.

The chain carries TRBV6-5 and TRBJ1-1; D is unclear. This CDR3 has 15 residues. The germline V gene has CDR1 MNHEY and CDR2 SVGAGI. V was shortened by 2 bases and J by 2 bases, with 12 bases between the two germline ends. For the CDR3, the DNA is TGTGCCAGCAGTTACGGGGAGGGCTTTAACACTGAAGCTTTCTTT. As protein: CASSYGEGFNTEAFF.

In DNA, the CDR3 is TGTGCCAGCAGTGAAGAGGAGGGGCGCTGGGACGAGCAGTACTTC. Its translation is CASSEEEGRWDEQYF. The chain has TRBV6-1 and TRBJ2-7, with D possibly matching TRBD2 (6 bases). Germline lookup yields CDR1 MNHNS and CDR2 SASEGT. Trimming stripped 1 base from V and 5 bases from J, with 15 bases between. This CDR3 has 15 residues.

This chain's CDR3 is CASSGTGLNYGYTF. Here the CDR3 DNA reads TGTGCCAGCTCAGGGACAGGGCTCAACTATGGCTACACCTTC. The chain recombines TRBV18 with TRBJ1-2; 9 bases align to TRBD1. Per germline, CDR1 KGHSH and CDR2 LQKENI. The ends lost 5 bases at V and 2 bases at J; junction bases unmatched: 3. This CDR3 region has 14 residues.